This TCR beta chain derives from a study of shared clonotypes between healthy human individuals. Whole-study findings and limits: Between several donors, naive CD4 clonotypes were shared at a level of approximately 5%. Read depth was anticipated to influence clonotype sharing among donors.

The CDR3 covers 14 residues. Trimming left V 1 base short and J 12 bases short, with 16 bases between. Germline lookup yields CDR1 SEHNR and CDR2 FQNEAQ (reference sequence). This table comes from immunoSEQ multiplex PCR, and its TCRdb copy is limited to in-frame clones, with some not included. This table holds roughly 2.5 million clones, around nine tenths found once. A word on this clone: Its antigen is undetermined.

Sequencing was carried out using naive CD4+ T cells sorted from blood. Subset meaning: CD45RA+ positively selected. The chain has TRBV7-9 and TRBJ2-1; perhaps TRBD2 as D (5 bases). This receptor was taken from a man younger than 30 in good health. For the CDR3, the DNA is TGTGCCAGCAGCTTAGAAGGAGCGGCCGCAGGGCAGTTCTTC. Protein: CASSLEGAAAGQFF. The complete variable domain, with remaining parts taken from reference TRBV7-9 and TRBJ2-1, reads DTGVSQNPRHKITKRGQNVTFRCDPISEHNRLYWYRQTLGQGPEFLTYFQNEAQLEKSRLLSDRFSAERPKGSFSTLEIQRTEQGDSAMYLCASSLEGAAAGQFFGPGTRLTVL.